This record concerns one TCR beta chain sequence. The data are from a study of radiation and T cells in renal cell carcinoma. This CDR3 contains 14 residues. Trimming removed 3 bases from V and 5 bases from J; junction bases left unmatched: 3. Germline V CDR1 and CDR2: WNHNN, SYGVQD (reference sequence). Method: immunoSEQ multiplex PCR; TCRdb's copy keeps in-frame clones and lacks some. The sample carries fewer than 15,000 clones, less than 75% recorded once. Documented treatment: treatment-naive control, cytoreductive nephrectomy. This clonotype was sampled from an elderly woman with renal cell carcinoma. Sequencing was performed on tumor tissue, taken from a patient whose treatment was nephrectomy without radiotherapy. The chain uses TRBV10-1 and TRBJ2-5; 10 bases map to TRBD2. As DNA, the CDR3 is TGCGCCAGCAGTGAAGCGGGGGGGATGGAGACCCAGTACTTC. Protein sequence: CASSEAGGMETQYF.